The 2 T cell receptor beta chains reported below all come from one sample, sequenced in a study of shared clonotypes between healthy human individuals. The method was immunoSEQ multiplex PCR; TCRdb's version includes in-frame clones alone and lacks a portion of them. The table lists approximately 2,200,000 clones, more than 85% of them singletons, with about 1.8% in the top ten. Cells designated naive CD8 were CD45RO-negative and were positively selected for CCR7, with terminally differentiated effector memory CD45RA+ cells excluded. Sequenced: naive CD8+ T cells from PBMCs. These TCRs come from a man between 18 and 35 years old in good health. Some clones in this sample may be carry-over from other donors' samples.

The chain has TRBV11-2 and TRBJ2-3; TRBD1 is a possible D gene (7 bases). Germline loops: CDR1 SGHAT, CDR2 FQNNGV. With 4 bases removed from V and 3 bases from J, the gap between germline ends came to 17 bases. The CDR3 has 16 residues. The DNA for the CDR3 is TGTGCCAGCAGCTCCCAGGGGGGAGACCGAACAGATACGCAGTATTTT. This gives the protein CASSSQGGDRTDTQYF.

The rearrangement joins TRBV10-3 to TRBJ2-7, with 7 nucleotides matching TRBD1. Per germline, CDR1 ENHRY and CDR2 SYGVKD. The J segment lost 5 bases and the V segment lost 8 bases, leaving 3 bases of the junction unmatched. CDR3 size: 11 residues. CDR3 sequence (DNA): TGTGCCATCGAGGGGGCCAACGAGCAGTACTTC. Protein sequence: CAIEGANEQYF.